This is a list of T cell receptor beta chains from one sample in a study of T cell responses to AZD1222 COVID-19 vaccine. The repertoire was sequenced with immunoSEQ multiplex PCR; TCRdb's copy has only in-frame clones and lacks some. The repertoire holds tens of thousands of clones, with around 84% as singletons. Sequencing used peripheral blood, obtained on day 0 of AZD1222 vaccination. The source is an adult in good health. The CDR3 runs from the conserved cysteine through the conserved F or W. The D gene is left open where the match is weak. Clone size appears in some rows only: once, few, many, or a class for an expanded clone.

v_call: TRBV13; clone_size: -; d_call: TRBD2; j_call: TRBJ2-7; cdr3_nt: TGTGCCAGCACCCCTAGCGGTTATGACTCCTACGAGCAGTACTTC; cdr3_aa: CASTPSGYDSYEQYF
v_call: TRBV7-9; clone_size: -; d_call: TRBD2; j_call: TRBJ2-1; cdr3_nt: TGTGCCAGCAGCTTAGGTAGCGGGAGCTACAATGAGCAGTTCTTC; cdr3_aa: CASSLGSGSYNEQFF
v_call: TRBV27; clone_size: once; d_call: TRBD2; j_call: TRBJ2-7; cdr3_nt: TGTGCCAGCAGTTTATCGTTAGCGGGGGCGTACGAGCAGTACTTC; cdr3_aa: CASSLSLAGAYEQYF
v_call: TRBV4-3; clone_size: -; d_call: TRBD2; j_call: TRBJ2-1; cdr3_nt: TGCGCCAGCAGCCAAGGAAGCGGGGGGTCCATCTACAATGAGCAGTTCTTC; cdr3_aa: CASSQGSGGSIYNEQFF
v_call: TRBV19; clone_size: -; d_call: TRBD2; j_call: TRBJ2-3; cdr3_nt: TGTGCCAGTAGTATCGCGGGGGACGCAGATACGCAGTATTTT; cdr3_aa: CASSIAGDADTQYF
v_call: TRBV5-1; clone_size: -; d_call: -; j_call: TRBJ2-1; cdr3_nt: TGCGCCAGCTCAATACTACAGCCCCTAGCTTTGGATGTGCAGTTCTTC; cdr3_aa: CASSILQPLALDVQFF
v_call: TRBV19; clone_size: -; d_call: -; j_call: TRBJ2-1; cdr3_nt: TGTGCCAGTAGTACCCCGGGGCGTCACAATGAGCAGTTCTTC; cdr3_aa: CASSTPGRHNEQFF
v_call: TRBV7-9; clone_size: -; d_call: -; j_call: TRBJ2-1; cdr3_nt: TGTGCCAGCAGCCCCCCCGGGTACGGGACCCCGGGCGACTACAATGAGCAGTTCTTC; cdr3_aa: CASSPPGYGTPGDYNEQFF
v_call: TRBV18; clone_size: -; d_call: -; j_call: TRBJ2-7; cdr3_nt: TGTGCCAGCTCACTTACAGGAGCCTACGAGCAGTACTTC; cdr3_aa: CASSLTGAYEQYF
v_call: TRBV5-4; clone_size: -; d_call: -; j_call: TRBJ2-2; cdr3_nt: TGTGCCAGCAGCTTTCACAGACCCAACACCGGGGAGCTGTTTTTT; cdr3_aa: CASSFHRPNTGELFF
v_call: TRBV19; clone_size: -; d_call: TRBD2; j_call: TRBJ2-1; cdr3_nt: TGTGCCAGTAGTCTGCTAGCGGGGGGGGACAATGAGCAGTTCTTC; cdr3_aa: CASSLLAGGDNEQFF
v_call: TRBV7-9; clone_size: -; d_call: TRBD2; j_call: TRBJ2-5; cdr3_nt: TGTGCCAGCAGCTTATTTCCCAGCGGGGGGCTGTACCAAGAGACCCAGTACTTC; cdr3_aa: CASSLFPSGGLYQETQYF
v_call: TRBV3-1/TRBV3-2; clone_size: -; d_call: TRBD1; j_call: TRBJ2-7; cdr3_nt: TGTGCCAGCAGCCAAGATTGGGACAGGGTCTCCTACGAGCAGTACTTC; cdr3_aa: CASSQDWDRVSYEQYF
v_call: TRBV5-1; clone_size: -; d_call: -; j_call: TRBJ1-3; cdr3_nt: TGCGCCAGCAGCTTGGGCGCTCCTGGAAACACCATATATTTT; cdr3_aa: CASSLGAPGNTIYF
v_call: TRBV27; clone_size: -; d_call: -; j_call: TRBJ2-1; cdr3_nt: TGTGCCAGCAGTTTATCTCTGGGGGATCTACTGTACAATGAGCAGTTCTTC; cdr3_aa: CASSLSLGDLLYNEQFF
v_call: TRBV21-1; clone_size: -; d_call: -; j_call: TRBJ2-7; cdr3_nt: TGTGCCAGCAGGTTTTACCGGGACAGTGCCTACGAGCAGTACTTC; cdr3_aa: CASRFYRDSAYEQYF
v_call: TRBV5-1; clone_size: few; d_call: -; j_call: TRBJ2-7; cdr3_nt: TGCGCCAGCAGCAGACGTACTAGAACCCACGAGCAGTACTTC; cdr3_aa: CASSRRTRTHEQYF
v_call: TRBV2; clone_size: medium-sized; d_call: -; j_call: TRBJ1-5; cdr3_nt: TGTGCCAGCAGCCAGGAGGGTTTCGGTCAGCCCCAGCATTTT; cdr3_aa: CASSQEGFGQPQHF
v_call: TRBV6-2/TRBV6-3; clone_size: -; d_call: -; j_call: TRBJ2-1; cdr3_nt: TGTGCCAGCAGTTACTCGGAAAAGGGGGACAATGAGCAGTTCTTC; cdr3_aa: CASSYSEKGDNEQFF
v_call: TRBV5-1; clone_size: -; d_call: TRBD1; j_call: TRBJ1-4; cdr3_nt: TGCGCCAGCAGCTGGAGGGGACAGCCCTCAACTAATGAAAAACTGTTTTTT; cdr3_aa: CASSWRGQPSTNEKLFF
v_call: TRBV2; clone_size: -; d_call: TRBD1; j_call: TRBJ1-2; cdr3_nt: TGTGCCAGTGTAACCAGGGGGCGGAGTGGCTACACCTTC; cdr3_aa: CASVTRGRSGYTF
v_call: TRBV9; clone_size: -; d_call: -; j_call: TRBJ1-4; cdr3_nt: TGTGCCAGCAGCGTAGGGACTGCAACTAATGAAAAACTGTTTTTT; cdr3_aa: CASSVGTATNEKLFF
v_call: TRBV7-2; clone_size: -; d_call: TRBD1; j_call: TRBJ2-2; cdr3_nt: TGTGCCAGCAGGCCGGACAGGGGCAGCACCGGGGAGCTGTTTTTT; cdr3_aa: CASRPDRGSTGELFF
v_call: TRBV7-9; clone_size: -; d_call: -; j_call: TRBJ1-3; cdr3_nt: TGTGCCAGCAGCCCGGGTGGAAACACCATATATTTT; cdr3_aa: CASSPGGNTIYF
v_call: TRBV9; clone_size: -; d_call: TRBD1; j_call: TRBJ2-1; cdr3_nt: TGTGCCAGCAGCGTAGATAGGACAGGGGGAGGGCGGGATGAGCAGTTCTTC; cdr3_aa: CASSVDRTGGGRDEQFF
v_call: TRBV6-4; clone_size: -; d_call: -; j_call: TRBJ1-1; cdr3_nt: TGTGCCAGCAGTCCCACAGGACGGTACACTGAAGCTTTCTTT; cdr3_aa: CASSPTGRYTEAFF